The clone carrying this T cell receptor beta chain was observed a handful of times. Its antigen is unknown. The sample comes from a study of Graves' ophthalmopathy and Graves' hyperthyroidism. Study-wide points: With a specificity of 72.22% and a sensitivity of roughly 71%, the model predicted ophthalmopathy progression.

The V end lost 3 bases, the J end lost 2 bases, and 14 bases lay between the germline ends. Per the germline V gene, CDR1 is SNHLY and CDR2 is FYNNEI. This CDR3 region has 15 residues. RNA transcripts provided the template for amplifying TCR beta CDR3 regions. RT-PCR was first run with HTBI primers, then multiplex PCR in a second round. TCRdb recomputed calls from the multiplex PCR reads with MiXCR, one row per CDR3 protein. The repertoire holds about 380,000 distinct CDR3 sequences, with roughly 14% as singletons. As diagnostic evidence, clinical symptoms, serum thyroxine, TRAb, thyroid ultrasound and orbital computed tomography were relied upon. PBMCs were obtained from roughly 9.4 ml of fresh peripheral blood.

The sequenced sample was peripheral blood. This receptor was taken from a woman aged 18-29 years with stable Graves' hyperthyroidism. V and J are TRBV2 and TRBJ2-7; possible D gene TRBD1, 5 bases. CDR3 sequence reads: CASSEDTTAAYEQYF. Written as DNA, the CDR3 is TGTGCCAGCAGTGAGGACACCACGGCGGCCTACGAGCAGTACTTC.